A selection of T cell receptor beta chains follows, all from one sample in a study of T cell repertoires in cytomegalovirus infection. TCRdb reprocessed the reads via MiXCR and lists one record per CDR3 protein. Of around 530,000 distinct CDR3 sequences in the sample, about 25% were seen once. Sequencing was carried out using PBMCs. These receptors came from a human donor in good health (CMV status not recorded). Some clones in this sample may be carry-over from other donors' samples. Both conserved end residues are part of each CDR3. Each record gives: clone size, V gene, J gene, D gene, CDR3 DNA, CDR3 protein. The D gene is left open where the match is weak. Where a row states a size, it is once, few, many or the class of an expanded clone; other rows omit it.

abundance: -
v_gene: TRBV20-1
j_gene: TRBJ2-5
d_gene: TRBD1
CDR3nt: TGCAGTGCTCCGGGACAGGGGCCCCAGTACTTC
CDR3aa: CSAPGQGPQYF

abundance: few
v_gene: TRBV5-1
j_gene: TRBJ1-1
d_gene: -
CDR3nt: TGCGCCAGCAGCTCTGGATTCAGGGGACTACCAAACACTGAAGCTTTCTTT
CDR3aa: CASSSGFRGLPNTEAFF

abundance: -
v_gene: TRBV11-2
j_gene: TRBJ2-1
d_gene: -
CDR3nt: TGTGCCAGCAGACGGGCGGGGCCGCGGAGGGTCGAGCAGTTCTTC
CDR3aa: CASRRAGPRRVEQFF

abundance: -
v_gene: TRBV11-3
j_gene: TRBJ2-1
d_gene: TRBD1
CDR3nt: TGTGCCAGCAGCCCGGGCGGACAGGGATTGAACAATGAGCAGTTCTTC
CDR3aa: CASSPGGQGLNNEQFF

abundance: many
v_gene: TRBV7-3
j_gene: TRBJ2-1
d_gene: -
CDR3nt: TGTGCCAGCAGCTTATTCGCCTTGGGCGGGACGAGCTACAATGAGCAGTTCTTC
CDR3aa: CASSLFALGGTSYNEQFF

abundance: -
v_gene: TRBV5-1
j_gene: TRBJ2-3
d_gene: -
CDR3nt: TGCGCCAGCAGCCGGCAGGGGCGAGGGGATACGCAGTATTTT
CDR3aa: CASSRQGRGDTQYF

abundance: -
v_gene: TRBV6-2/TRBV6-3
j_gene: TRBJ2-1
d_gene: -
CDR3nt: TGTGCCAGCAGTCACGAGGGTTTCTCGAATGAGCAGTTCTTC
CDR3aa: CASSHEGFSNEQFF

abundance: -
v_gene: TRBV4-3
j_gene: TRBJ2-5
d_gene: -
CDR3nt: TGCGCCAGCAGTTTTTCGAGAAACCAAGAGACCCAGTACTTC
CDR3aa: CASSFSRNQETQYF

abundance: many
v_gene: TRBV7-9
j_gene: TRBJ2-1
d_gene: -
CDR3nt: TGTGCCAGCAGCTTAGTCCCGGGCTACGGGGCAAACAATGAGCAGTTCTTC
CDR3aa: CASSLVPGYGANNEQFF

abundance: -
v_gene: TRBV20-1
j_gene: TRBJ2-3
d_gene: -
CDR3nt: TGCAGTGCTAGAGCAGCGGCAGATACGCAGTATTTT
CDR3aa: CSARAAADTQYF

abundance: many
v_gene: TRBV7-2
j_gene: TRBJ1-1
d_gene: -
CDR3nt: TGTGCCAGCAGCCCGGACGTGGTGGTTGAAGCTTTCTTT
CDR3aa: CASSPDVVVEAFF

abundance: -
v_gene: TRBV30
j_gene: TRBJ2-1
d_gene: TRBD1
CDR3nt: TGTGCCTGGCAACAGGGGGGAAATGAGCAGTTCTTC
CDR3aa: CAWQQGGNEQFF

abundance: many
v_gene: TRBV7-2
j_gene: TRBJ2-1
d_gene: -
CDR3nt: TGTGCCAGCAGCCCTCAGGTTCCCAATGAGCAGTTCTTC
CDR3aa: CASSPQVPNEQFF

abundance: -
v_gene: TRBV6-5
j_gene: TRBJ2-6
d_gene: TRBD2
CDR3nt: TGTGCCAGCAGTTACGCGGGGGCTGGGGCCAACGTCCTGACTTTC
CDR3aa: CASSYAGAGANVLTF

abundance: -
v_gene: TRBV19
j_gene: TRBJ2-1
d_gene: -
CDR3nt: TGTGCCAGTAGTATGTACAGGGGCGGGATGGACAATGAGCAGTTCTTC
CDR3aa: CASSMYRGGMDNEQFF

abundance: -
v_gene: TRBV29-1
j_gene: TRBJ1-2
d_gene: -
CDR3nt: TGCAGCGGCTCATCGGACGGGACTAACTATGGCTACACCTTC
CDR3aa: CSGSSDGTNYGYTF

abundance: many
v_gene: TRBV7-9
j_gene: TRBJ2-5
d_gene: TRBD2
CDR3nt: TGTGCCAGCAGCTCAACTAACGGACTAGCGGGACGAGAGACCCAGTACTTC
CDR3aa: CASSSTNGLAGRETQYF

abundance: -
v_gene: TRBV12-3/TRBV12-4
j_gene: TRBJ1-4
d_gene: -
CDR3nt: TGTGCCAGCACTCACCGGGACGGCGGTGAAAAACTGTTTTTT
CDR3aa: CASTHRDGGEKLFF

abundance: few
v_gene: TRBV5-1
j_gene: TRBJ1-1
d_gene: TRBD1
CDR3nt: TGCGCCAGCAGCTTGGCGGACAGGAGCTTTGAAGCTTTCTTT
CDR3aa: CASSLADRSFEAFF

abundance: -
v_gene: TRBV7-2
j_gene: TRBJ1-2
d_gene: TRBD1
CDR3nt: TGTGCCAGCAGCCGACTCAGATCAGACAGGGGCCATAACTATGGCTACACCTTC
CDR3aa: CASSRLRSDRGHNYGYTF

abundance: -
v_gene: TRBV2
j_gene: TRBJ2-1
d_gene: -
CDR3nt: TGTGCCAGCACCCGCCAGGGTTCCTACAATGAGCAGTTCTTC
CDR3aa: CASTRQGSYNEQFF

abundance: -
v_gene: TRBV14
j_gene: TRBJ2-1
d_gene: TRBD2
CDR3nt: TGTGCCAGCAGCCAAGCGGGAGGATGGAATGAGCAGTTCTTC
CDR3aa: CASSQAGGWNEQFF

abundance: -
v_gene: TRBV20-1
j_gene: TRBJ1-2
d_gene: TRBD1
CDR3nt: TGCAGTGCTTTCACAGGGGGCGCGTATGGCTACACCTTC
CDR3aa: CSAFTGGAYGYTF

abundance: -
v_gene: TRBV29-1
j_gene: TRBJ2-5
d_gene: -
CDR3nt: TGCAGCGTTGAAATCGGACAGACCCAAGAGACCCAGTACTTC
CDR3aa: CSVEIGQTQETQYF

abundance: -
v_gene: TRBV6-2/TRBV6-3
j_gene: TRBJ2-2
d_gene: -
CDR3nt: TGTGCCAGCAGGCGAGGGACTGCGAACACCGGGGAGCTGTTTTTT
CDR3aa: CASRRGTANTGELFF

abundance: few
v_gene: TRBV30
j_gene: TRBJ2-3
d_gene: -
CDR3nt: TGTGCCTGGAGAGGTTGGGACATGAGCACAGATACGCAGTATTTT
CDR3aa: CAWRGWDMSTDTQYF

abundance: -
v_gene: TRBV19
j_gene: TRBJ2-4
d_gene: -
CDR3nt: TGTGCCAGTCAAGGACTCACCCTAGCCAAAAACATTCAGTACTTC
CDR3aa: CASQGLTLAKNIQYF

abundance: few
v_gene: TRBV19
j_gene: TRBJ1-1
d_gene: TRBD1
CDR3nt: TGTGCCAGTAGTATGGACGGGACAGTTGAAGCTTTCTTT
CDR3aa: CASSMDGTVEAFF